This T cell receptor (beta chain) is drawn from a study of shared clonotypes between healthy human individuals. Broader study findings: Although depth was large, rarefaction showed that sequencing of the sorted subsets was incomplete.

In the case of this clone: The antigen is undetermined.

V was shortened by 1 base and J by 1 base, with 10 bases between the two germline ends. Looked up from germline, CDR1 is KGHSH and CDR2 is LQKENI. The CDR3 runs to 15 residues. TCRdb's table, derived via immunoSEQ multiplex PCR, lists solely in-frame clones and lacks some. The data show under 650,000 clones, with 96% seen just once and roughly 0.06% held by the top ten. This clonotype was obtained from a woman aged 25 to 39 in good health. Material for sequencing was naive CD4+ T cells sorted from blood. The subset was: CD45RA+ positively selected. The chain carries TRBV18 and TRBJ1-1, with D unresolved. The CDR3, as DNA: TGTGCCAGCTCACCACTAGCTGCCGAGAACACTGAAGCTTTCTTT. Translating it yields CASSPLAAENTEAFF.